The present TCR beta chain was sequenced within a study of T cells after yellow fever vaccination. Via MiXCR, TCRdb re-called the 5' RACE reads, giving one row per CDR3 protein. Of some 150,000 distinct CDR3 sequences detected, approximately 10% appear once; the ten largest clones hold less than 40%. This clonotype was seen a handful of times. The CDR3 consists of 14 residues. Trimming removed 6 bases from V and 1 base from J, with 12 bases in between. Per germline, CDR1 MNHEY and CDR2 SVGAGI. The genes are TRBV6-5 and TRBJ1-1; D is perhaps TRBD1 (5 bases). The material was CD8+ T cells sorted from PBMCs, obtained 15 days after the yellow fever booster vaccination. The sequence derives from a man aged 18-30 years who received the YFV17D yellow fever vaccine. This CDR3 is CASSTTGGNTEAFF. The CDR3 DNA follows: TGTGCCAGCAGCACCACCGGGGGGAACACTGAAGCTTTCTTT.